The 22 T cell receptor beta chains in this list originate from one sample, sequenced in a study of Ad26.COV2.S vaccination and SARS-CoV-2 variants. Sequenced by immunoSEQ multiplex PCR; TCRdb stores in-frame clones only, minus some. The repertoire holds under 600,000 clones, roughly nine tenths seen once, with 1.5% to 2% in the top ten. Documented treatment: around 19 received Ad26.COV2.S at low or high dose, single or two shots; about five received placebo; per-sample allocation not given. After the first vaccine or placebo injection, samples were drawn on day 63. Here the sequenced sample was peripheral blood, taken in a trial of Ad26.COV2.S vaccine versus placebo. The receptor source for this set is a person aged 18-65 years who received the Ad26.COV2.S COVID-19 vaccine or a placebo.

This clone was recorded only once. CDR3 nucleotide sequence: TGTGCCTGGAGTGGGGGGACCTATTTTGGCTACACCTTC. Its translation is CAWSGGTYFGYTF. The gene calls are TRBV30 and TRBJ1-2; tentative D call: TRBD1 (5 bases). Germline V gene lookup returns CDR1 GTSNPN and CDR2 SVGIG (reference sequence). V dropped 1 base and J dropped 7 bases, with 13 bases sitting between them. The CDR3 has 13 amino acids.

CDR3 DNA: TGTGCCAGCTCACCACCGGGGGGGAGCAATCAGCCCCAGCATTTT. Its protein is CASSPPGGSNQPQHF. The V call is TRBV18, the J call TRBJ1-5; D possibly corresponds to TRBD1 (5 bases). Trimming removed 0 bases at V and 1 base at J, with 7 bases between. Germline lookup yields CDR1 KGHSH and CDR2 LQKENI. CDR3 size: 15 residues.

The chain uses TRBV9 and TRBJ2-7; no definite D call. V was shortened by 0 bases and J by 1 base, with 11 bases between the two germline ends. Germline V CDR1 and CDR2: SGDLS, YYNGEE. The CDR3 is 15 residues long. The CDR3 sequence is CASSVGSTLSYEQYF. The DNA of the CDR3 is TGTGCCAGCAGCGTAGGGTCCACCTTGTCCTACGAGCAGTACTTC.

V and J are TRBV10-2 and TRBJ2-2; TRBD2 is a possible D gene (6 bases). CDR1 and CDR2 from the germline V gene are WSHSY and SAAADI. The CDR3 has 13 residues. Trimming left V 6 bases short and J 4 bases short, with 9 bases between. The DNA of the CDR3 is TGCGCCAGCAGGGGGGGAGCCACCGGGGAGCTGTTTTTT. Residues: CASRGGATGELFF.

This clone was counted a single time. The rearrangement uses TRBV28 and TRBJ1-1; perhaps TRBD1 as D (5 bases). Trimming took 7 bases from V and 4 from J, leaving 16 bases between them. The CDR3 is 14 residues long. In germline, CDR1 is MDHEN, CDR2 SYDVKM. CDR3 sequence reads: CASISGQDSTEAFF. In DNA form, the CDR3 reads TGTGCCAGCATATCGGGGCAGGACTCCACTGAAGCTTTCTTT.

The rearrangement uses TRBV7-2 and TRBJ1-1, with D possibly being TRBD1 (6 bases). This CDR3 is 15 amino acids long. V was clipped by 6 bases and J by 4 bases, with 18 bases between them. Germline V gives CDR1 SGHTA, CDR2 FQGNSA. In DNA form, the CDR3 reads TGTGCCAGCAGACAAACAGGGCGGAGGGGCACTGAAGCTTTCTTT. Translated: CASRQTGRRGTEAFF. The full variable domain, completed using reference TRBV7-2 and TRBJ1-1, is GAGVSQSPSNKVTEKGKDVELRCDPISGHTALYWYRQSLGQGLEFLIYFQGNSAPDKSGLPSDRFSAERTGGSVSTLTIQRTQQEDSAVYLCASRQTGRRGTEAFFGQGTRLTVV.

The V call is TRBV7-9, the J call TRBJ2-3; TRBD1 agrees at 8 bases. Germline V CDR1 and CDR2: SEHNR, FQNEAQ (reference sequence). This CDR3 has 18 residues. With V trimmed by 1 base and J by 3 bases, 12 bases remained unmatched. CDR3 protein: CASSLGPGGHTPTDTQYF. In nucleotides, the CDR3 is TGTGCCAGCAGCTTAGGCCCAGGGGGCCATACACCTACAGATACGCAGTATTTT.

This chain uses TRBV28 with TRBJ1-2, with a tentative D call TRBD1 (6 bases). Trimming removed 6 bases from V and 6 bases from J, with 17 bases in between. The CDR3 contains 14 residues. The germline gives CDR1 MDHEN, CDR2 SYDVKM. The CDR3 sequence: CASSKPDRIHGYTF. The CDR3 nucleotides read TGTGCCAGCAGCAAACCTGACAGGATCCATGGCTACACCTTC.

This chain links TRBV5-1 with TRBJ1-4; 7 bases align to TRBD1. The V segment lost 1 base and the J segment 7 bases; nucleotides outside the gene matches: 10. Germline V gene data show CDR1 as SGHRS and CDR2 as YFSETQ. This CDR3 has 16 residues. The DNA for the CDR3 is TGCGCCAGCAGCTTGAGAGAGGGGGCAGGGACTGAAAAACTGTTTTTT. Its translation is CASSLREGAGTEKLFF.

The V and J genes are TRBV28 and TRBJ2-7; D might be TRBD2 (5 bases). V lost 3 bases and J 3 bases, leaving 9 bases between the germline ends. This CDR3 region has 13 residues. CDR1 and CDR2 (germline): MDHEN, SYDVKM. The CDR3 nucleotides are TGTGCCAGCAGTTTCCCTAGCCGCTACGAGCAGTACTTC. Protein: CASSFPSRYEQYF. The full variable domain, in which reference TRBV28 and TRBJ2-7 provide the parts outside the CDR3, is DVKVTQSSRYLVKRTGEKVFLECVQDMDHENMFWYRQDPGLGLRLIYFSYDVKMKEKGDIPEGYSVSREKKERFSLILESASTNQTSMYLCASSFPSRYEQYFGPGTRLTVT.

The chain recombines TRBV3-1 (or the pseudogene TRBV3-2) with TRBJ2-7; D not certain. V was clipped by 1 base and J by 2 bases, with 9 bases between them. Germline-derived CDR1 and CDR2 are LGHDT and YNNKEL (reference sequence). The CDR3 extends over 14 amino acids. CDR3: CASSQVATAYEQYF. CDR3 nucleotide sequence: TGTGCCAGCAGCCAAGTTGCGACGGCCTACGAGCAGTACTTC.

J is TRBJ2-2 and V is TRBV6-2 or TRBV6-3; the D is unclear. CDR1 MNHEY and CDR2 SVGEGT come from the germline V gene. Trimming cost V 1 base and J 1 base, with 4 bases left between them. The CDR3 sequence is 14 residues long. As DNA, the CDR3 is TGTGCCAGCAGTTACTTAGTGAACACCGGGGAGCTGTTTTTT. This translates into CASSYLVNTGELFF.

The rearrangement joins TRBV25-1 to TRBJ1-3, with D possibly being TRBD1 (5 bases). CDR1 and CDR2 (germline): MGHDK, SYGVNS. Between the trimmed V and J ends, which lost 6 bases and 4 bases, there was a span of 13 bases. The CDR3 runs to 14 residues. The CDR3 region is CASRGVGPGNTIYF. CDR3 DNA: TGTGCCAGCAGGGGAGTGGGGCCCGGAAACACCATATATTTT. Combining the CDR3 with reference TRBV25-1 and TRBJ1-3 gives the whole variable domain EADIYQTPRYLVIGTGKKITLECSQTMGHDKMYWYQQDPGMELHLIHYSYGVNSTEKGDLSSESTVSRIRTEHFPLTLESARPSHTSQYLCASRGVGPGNTIYFGEGSWLTVV.

This clone showed up just once. CDR3 protein: CASSLQQGNYGYTF. DNA for the CDR3: TGCGCCAGCAGCTTACAACAGGGGAACTATGGCTACACCTTC. This chain joins TRBV4-1 and TRBJ1-2; 7 bases fit TRBD1. Trimming took 5 bases from V and 2 from J; bases not matched to a gene: 5. Germline lookup yields CDR1 MGHRA and CDR2 YSYEKL. CDR3 length: 14 residues.

Written as DNA, the CDR3 is TGTGCCAGCAGGGGAATCCTGAACACTGAAGCTTTCTTT. Amino acid sequence: CASRGILNTEAFF. This sequence joins TRBV28 and TRBJ1-1; D is unclear. Trimming pared 6 bases from V and 0 bases from J, leaving 8 bases between. CDR3 length equals 13 residues. CDR1 and CDR2 (germline): MDHEN, SYDVKM.

The V and J genes are TRBV5-4 and TRBJ2-3; D possibly corresponds to TRBD1 (6 bases). The CDR3 totals 13 residues. Deletions cut 4 bases from V and 4 bases from J, with 10 bases between. CDR1 is SGHNT, CDR2 YYREEE, per germline (reference sequence). CDR3 bases: TGTGCCAGCAGCCGGGACACTGCAGATACGCAGTATTTT. It codes for CASSRDTADTQYF.

This rearrangement joins TRBV5-4 to TRBJ2-2, with TRBD2 matching 12 bases. The CDR3 has 15 residues. Germline V gene lookup returns CDR1 SGHNT and CDR2 YYREEE (reference sequence). V gave up 2 bases and J gave up 5 bases; unmatched junction bases: 1. The CDR3 DNA reads TGTGCCAGCAGCTTTGGACTAGCGGGGACCGGGGAGCTGTTTTTT. Its translation: CASSFGLAGTGELFF.

The chain links TRBV5-6 to TRBJ1-4; D perhaps matches TRBD1 (5 bases). The CDR3 length is 14 residues. The V end lost 2 bases, the J end lost 9 bases, and 14 bases lay between the germline ends. CDR1 and CDR2 from the germline V gene are SGHDT and YYEEEE. The CDR3 nucleotides are TGTGCCAGCAGCTTACGCCAGGGAGAGAAAAAACTGTTTTTT. Its translation: CASSLRQGEKKLFF.

This chain uses TRBV5-4 with TRBJ1-2; D is undetermined. CDR1 and CDR2 from the germline V gene are SGHNT and YYREEE (reference sequence). The CDR3 length is 14 residues. V dropped 4 bases and J dropped 6 bases, with 16 bases sitting between them. This CDR3 reads CASSPIVGFHGYTF. As DNA, the CDR3 is TGTGCCAGCAGCCCCATCGTTGGATTCCATGGCTACACCTTC.

Comments on this clone: Relative to the germline gene, one junction end is altered; a read error may explain this. The chain has TRBV29-1 and TRBJ2-7; 14 positions match TRBD2. CDR3 length: 20 residues. Germline lookup yields CDR1 SQVTM and CDR2 ANQGSEA. CDR3 sequence reads: CSVKEEMGLAGASRIYEQYF. In nucleotides, the CDR3 is TGCAGCGTTAAAGAAGAAATGGGACTAGCGGGAGCGTCGAGAATTTACGAGCAGTACTTC.

CDR3 loop: CASSIEGTEAFF. The CDR3 bases are TGTGCCAGTAGTATAGAAGGCACTGAAGCTTTCTTT. This chain uses TRBV19 with TRBJ1-1; D remains unclear. The germline V gene encodes CDR1 LNHDA and CDR2 SQIVND (reference sequence). V was trimmed by 0 bases and J by 4 bases, leaving 3 bases between them. This CDR3 comprises 12 residues.

This chain links TRBV7-3 with TRBJ2-7; the match to TRBD2 covers 10 bases. Losses at the gene ends were 0 bases for V and 5 bases for J; bases not matched to a gene: 1. This CDR3 is built from 14 residues. CDR1 is SGHTA, CDR2 FQGTGA, per germline. The CDR3 DNA follows: TGTGCCAGCAGCTTAACCGGGACTAGCGACGAGCAGTACTTC. This codes for CASSLTGTSDEQYF. Drawing the rest from reference TRBV7-3 and TRBJ2-7, the complete variable domain is GAGVSQTPSNKVTEKGKYVELRCDPISGHTALYWYRQSLGQGPEFLIYFQGTGAADDSGLPNDRFFAVRPEGSVSTLKIQRTERGDSAVYLCASSLTGTSDEQYFGPGTRLTVT.